A single TCR beta chain is shown here with its context. Germline is not matched at one junction end, which may reflect a read error. This sample is part of a study of cytomegalovirus exposure and HLA in healthy donors. Both 60 Vbeta primers and 13 Jbeta primers went into the PCR. Libraries were prepared by immunoSEQ multiplex PCR; TCRdb keeps only in-frame clonotypes and omits some of them. The table shows 62,000 or so clones, with around 83% occurring only once. Donors in the study were healthy people who gave bone marrow. This clonotype originated in a man younger than 45 in good health and CMV-seronegative. Sequenced: PBMCs.

In nucleotides, the CDR3 is TGTGCCAGCAGTCGCCGAGGGGGCTACGAGCGGTACTTC. Its translation: CASSRRGGYERYF. V is TRBV7-9 and J is TRBJ2-7, with 7 bases fitting TRBD1. Germline values: CDR1 SEHNR, CDR2 FQNEAQ (reference sequence). CDR3 length: 13 residues.